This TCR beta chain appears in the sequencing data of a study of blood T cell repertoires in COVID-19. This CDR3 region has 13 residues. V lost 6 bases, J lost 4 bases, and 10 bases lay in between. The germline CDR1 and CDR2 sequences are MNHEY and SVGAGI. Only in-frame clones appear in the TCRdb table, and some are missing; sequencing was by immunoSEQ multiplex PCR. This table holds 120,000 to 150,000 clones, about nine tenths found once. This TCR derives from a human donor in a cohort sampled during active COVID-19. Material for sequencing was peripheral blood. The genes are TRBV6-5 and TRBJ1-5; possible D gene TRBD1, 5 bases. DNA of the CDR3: TGTGCCAGCAGAAGAGACAGAAATCAGCCCCAGCATTTT. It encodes CASRRDRNQPQHF.